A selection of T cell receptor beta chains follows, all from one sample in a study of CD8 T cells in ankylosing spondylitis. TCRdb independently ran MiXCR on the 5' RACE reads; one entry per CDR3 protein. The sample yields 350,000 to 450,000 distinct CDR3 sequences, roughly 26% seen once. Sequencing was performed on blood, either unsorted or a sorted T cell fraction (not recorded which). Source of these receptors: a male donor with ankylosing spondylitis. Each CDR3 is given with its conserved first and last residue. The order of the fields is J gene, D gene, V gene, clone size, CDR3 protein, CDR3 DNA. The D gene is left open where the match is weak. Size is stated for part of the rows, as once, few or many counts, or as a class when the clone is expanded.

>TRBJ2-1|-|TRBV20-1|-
CSAKGPPRDEQFF
TGCAGTGCTAAGGGCCCCCCTAGGGATGAGCAGTTCTTC
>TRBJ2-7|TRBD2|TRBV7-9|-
CASSFSGGWPEQYF
TGTGCCAGCAGCTTTTCGGGGGGATGGCCCGAGCAGTACTTC
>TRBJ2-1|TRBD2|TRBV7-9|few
CASSVTSGRNEQFF
TGTGCCAGCAGCGTGACTAGCGGGAGGAATGAGCAGTTCTTC
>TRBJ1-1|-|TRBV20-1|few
CSARDPQGTEAFF
TGCAGTGCTAGAGATCCACAGGGCACTGAAGCTTTCTTT
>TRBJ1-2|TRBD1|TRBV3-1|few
CASSQGPGGTYGYTF
TGTGCCAGCAGCCAAGGTCCAGGGGGAACCTATGGCTACACCTTC
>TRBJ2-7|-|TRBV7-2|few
CASRGIGVLSYEQYF
TGTGCCAGCAGGGGGATAGGGGTCCTTTCCTACGAGCAGTACTTC
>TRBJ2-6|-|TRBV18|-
CASSPVTATFMSGANVLTF
TGTGCCAGCTCACCGGTGACAGCCACCTTCATGTCTGGGGCCAACGTCCTGACTTTC
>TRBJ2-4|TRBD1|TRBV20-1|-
CSARVPGQKNIQYF
TGCAGTGCTAGAGTTCCGGGACAGAAAAACATTCAGTACTTC
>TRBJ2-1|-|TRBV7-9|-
CASSLIQSYNEQFF
TGTGCCAGCAGCTTAATCCAATCCTACAATGAGCAGTTCTTC
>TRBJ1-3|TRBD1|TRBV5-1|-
CASSQGQAGSGNTIYF
TGCGCCAGCAGCCAAGGACAGGCGGGCTCTGGAAACACCATATATTTT